This entry describes one T cell receptor beta chain. Its antigen is still unknown. TCRdb ran MiXCR on the reads and lists one entry per CDR3 protein. The sample has roughly 990,000 distinct CDR3 sequences, roughly 31% seen once. CDR1 is SNHLY and CDR2 is FYNNEI in the germline V gene. CDR3 size: 14 residues. J was trimmed by 6 bases and V by 6 bases; bases with no gene match: 7. The data stem from a study of T cell repertoires in cytomegalovirus infection. The sequence was obtained from a human donor in good health (CMV status not recorded). Some clones in this sample may be carry-over from other donors' samples. This specimen consisted of cultured CD8+ T cells from PBMCs, obtained from culture after CMV antigen stimulation. The V call is TRBV2, the J call TRBJ2-2, with TRBD2 matching over 7 bases. The DNA of the CDR3 is TGTGCCAGCAGCGTGTGGGGGAGGGCCGGGGAGCTGTTTTTT. This translates into CASSVWGRAGELFF. The full variable domain, its missing parts supplied by reference TRBV2 and TRBJ2-2, is EPEVTQTPSHQVTQMGQEVILRCVPISNHLYFYWYRQILGQKVEFLVSFYNNEISEKSEIFDDQFSVERPDGSNFTLKIRSTKLEDSAMYFCASSVWGRAGELFFGEGSRLTVL.